This entry is about one T cell receptor beta chain. Antigen unknown. In the PCR, 60 Vbeta and 13 Jbeta primers were used. Clones were read by immunoSEQ multiplex PCR, and TCRdb kept only the in-frame ones, dropping some. The sample includes roughly 90,000 clones, around 90% of them seen just once. This record comes from a study of cytomegalovirus exposure and HLA in healthy donors. Study-wide results and caveats: For cytomegalovirus status, the classifier reportedly gave diagnoses with high specificity and sensitivity.

Input material: PBMCs. The sequence was collected from a man between 18 and 35 years old in good health and CMV-seronegative.

The CDR3, as DNA: TGTGCCAGCAGTTTCGTCCCTAGCGAGAGAGGATTGGGGCAGTACTTC. It codes for CASSFVPSERGLGQYF. V is TRBV27 and J is TRBJ2-5, with D tentatively TRBD2 (6 bases). Germline values: CDR1 MNHEY, CDR2 SMNVEV (reference sequence). V was shortened by 3 bases and J by 11 bases, with 25 bases between the two germline ends. The CDR3 extends over 16 amino acids.